This T cell receptor beta chain was found in a study of OX40 agonist ivuxolimab in advanced cancers. Sequenced by immunoSEQ multiplex PCR; TCRdb stores in-frame clones only, minus some. Among 43,000 or so clones listed, approximately 84% were seen once. Trimming removed 4 bases from V and 4 bases from J, with 19 bases in between. The CDR3 sequence is 16 residues long. CDR1 and CDR2 (germline): MNHEY, SVGAGI. The clonotype originates from an adult with an advanced solid tumor such as melanoma, head and neck, liver or kidney cancer. Specimen: CD4+ or CD8+ T cells sorted from blood, collected in a trial of the OX40 agonist ivuxolimab. This rearrangement joins TRBV6-5 to TRBJ1-1; D uncertain. CDR3 bases: TGTGCCAGCAGTTGGCGGACCCGACTGGGGAGCACTGAAGCTTTCTTT. This translates into CASSWRTRLGSTEAFF.